What follows are 16 T cell receptor beta chains derived from one specimen sequenced in a study of blood T cell repertoires in COVID-19. This table comes from immunoSEQ multiplex PCR, and its TCRdb copy is limited to in-frame clones, with some not included. The sample holds 380,000 or so clones, roughly 90% seen once. The sample taken for sequencing was peripheral blood. The source of these receptors is a man aged 35 to 55 with acute or convalescent COVID-19.

The rearrangement links TRBV4-3 to TRBJ1-1; D may be TRBD1 (6 bases). This CDR3 is built from 15 residues. With 3 bases removed from V and 0 bases from J, the gap between germline ends came to 11 bases. From germline, CDR1 is LGHNA and CDR2 YSLEER. CDR3 sequence (DNA): TGCGCCAGCAGCCAGTCCCGGGACATGAACACTGAAGCTTTCTTT. It specifies CASSQSRDMNTEAFF.

The chain recombines TRBV2 with TRBJ2-1; D gene unclear. CDR3 length equals 13 residues. V dropped 5 bases and J dropped 6 bases, with 11 bases sitting between them. Germline assignment: CDR1 SNHLY and CDR2 FYNNEI. The CDR3 reads CASSSEWSNEQFF. In DNA form, the CDR3 reads TGTGCCAGCAGTTCGGAGTGGAGCAATGAGCAGTTCTTC.

The rearrangement links TRBV27 to TRBJ1-1, with D maybe TRBD1 (6 bases). The germline CDR1 and CDR2 sequences are MNHEY and SMNVEV (reference sequence). The CDR3 length is 13 residues. The ends were cut back, 5 bases at V and 7 bases at J, with 14 bases in the middle. In nucleotides, the CDR3 is TGTGCCAGCAGTATTACAGGGCGTGGTGAAGCTTTCTTT. Amino acid sequence: CASSITGRGEAFF.

The CDR3 sequence: CASSLQGARIYGYTF. CDR3 bases: TGTGCCAGCAGTCTACAGGGGGCGAGGATCTATGGCTACACCTTC. The genes are TRBV28 and TRBJ1-2; 9 nucleotides agree with TRBD1. The ends lost 5 bases at V and 4 bases at J; junction bases unmatched: 8. The CDR3 runs to 15 residues. Germline CDR1 reads MDHEN; CDR2 reads SYDVKM.

This chain joins TRBV2 and TRBJ2-5, with TRBD2 identical over 9 bases. The CDR3 consists of 16 residues. CDR1 is SNHLY, CDR2 FYNNEI, per germline. After removal of 6 bases from V and 4 bases from J, the junction contained 12 bases not matched to a gene. This chain's CDR3 is CASSRPQSGRRETQYF. CDR3 bases: TGTGCCAGCAGCCGACCACAAAGCGGGAGGCGAGAGACCCAGTACTTC.

The DNA of the CDR3 is TGTGCCAGCAGTTTCATACAGGGAAGGGGGACTGAAGCTTTCTTT. As protein: CASSFIQGRGTEAFF. The V call is TRBV27, the J call TRBJ1-1; a possible D gene is TRBD1 (6 bases). Looked up from germline, CDR1 is MNHEY and CDR2 is SMNVEV (reference sequence). V was cut by 3 bases and J by 5 bases, with 16 bases left in between. The CDR3 sequence is 15 residues long.

V and J are TRBV4-3 and TRBJ2-3; 10 bases match TRBD2. This CDR3 has 16 amino acids. With V trimmed by 2 bases and J by 4 bases, 6 bases remained unmatched. CDR1 LGHNA and CDR2 YSLEER come from the germline V gene. The CDR3 reads CASSQRAGGPADTQYF. CDR3 coding DNA: TGCGCCAGCAGCCAACGAGCGGGGGGGCCGGCAGATACGCAGTATTTT.

CDR3 amino acids: CASNQGSQETQYF. CDR3 bases: TGTGCCAGCAACCAGGGCTCCCAAGAGACCCAGTACTTC. The chain links TRBV5-8 to TRBJ2-5; TRBD1 is a possible D gene (5 bases). Germline V gene sequence: CDR1 SGHTS, CDR2 YDEGEE. V was cut by 6 bases and J by 1 base, with 10 bases left in between. The CDR3 runs to 13 residues.

The chain is built from TRBV28 and TRBJ1-5; TRBD1 agrees at 12 bases. This CDR3 is 14 amino acids long. Germline CDR1 reads MDHEN; CDR2 reads SYDVKM. V shed 4 bases, J shed 6 bases, and the junction held 1 base outside the gene matches. DNA of the CDR3: TGTGCCAGCAGTTGGGACAGGGGGCTTCAGCCCCAGCATTTT. It translates to CASSWDRGLQPQHF.

V gene TRBV19 combines with J gene TRBJ2-3; D is perhaps TRBD1 (5 bases). This CDR3 contains 14 residues. Germline V gives CDR1 LNHDA, CDR2 SQIVND (reference sequence). V shed 0 bases and J shed 6 bases, with 10 bases lying between them. Written as DNA, the CDR3 is TGTGCCAGTAGTATAGACGCACAGGAGGATACGCAGTATTTT. Translated, it gives CASSIDAQEDTQYF. Supplemented by reference TRBV19 and TRBJ2-3, the full variable domain reads DGGITQSPKYLFRKEGQNVTLSCEQNLNHDAMYWYRQDPGQGLRLIYYSQIVNDFQKGDIAEGYSVSREKKESFPLTVTSAQKNPTAFYLCASSIDAQEDTQYFGPGTRLTVL.

The chain uses TRBV11-1 and TRBJ2-7; a possible D gene is TRBD2 (6 bases). Germline V CDR1 and CDR2: SGHAT, FQDESV (reference sequence). CDR3 length: 14 amino acids. V was pared by 0 bases and J by 5 bases, with 11 bases between. CDR3 nucleotide sequence: TGTGCCAGCAGCTTAGCCCCGACTAGTGACGAGCAGTACTTC. Protein sequence: CASSLAPTSDEQYF.

The rearrangement joins TRBV9 to TRBJ2-5; 16 nucleotides line up with TRBD2. With 0 bases clipped from V and 4 bases from J, the junction kept 9 bases outside the gene matches. Germline CDR1 reads SGDLS; CDR2 reads YYNGEE. The CDR3 is 19 amino acids. CDR3 amino acids: CASSVAPPGLAGGRETQYF. CDR3 DNA: TGTGCCAGCAGCGTAGCCCCCCCGGGACTAGCGGGAGGGCGAGAGACCCAGTACTTC. Full variable domain (missing parts from reference TRBV9 and TRBJ2-5): DSGVTQTPKHLITATGQRVTLRCSPRSGDLSVYWYQQSLDQGLQFLIQYYNGEERAKGNILERFSAQQFPDLHSELNLSSLELGDSALYFCASSVAPPGLAGGRETQYFGPGTRLLVL.

This clone was seen once. The genes are TRBV19 and TRBJ2-3; 9 bases are shared with TRBD1. With 9 bases clipped from V and 4 bases from J, the junction kept 8 bases outside the gene matches. This CDR3 comprises 14 residues. Per the germline V gene, CDR1 is LNHDA and CDR2 is SQIVND (reference sequence). The CDR3 sequence is CASAGTGSPDTQYF. CDR3 nucleotides: TGTGCCAGCGCCGGGACAGGGTCTCCAGATACGCAGTATTTT.

The V and J genes are TRBV18 and TRBJ2-7, with TRBD1 matching over 9 bases. This CDR3 comprises 14 residues. The germline gives CDR1 KGHSH, CDR2 LQKENI. The junction had 5 bases not matched to a gene; V was cut back by 5 bases and J by 3 bases. CDR3: CASSTGQGSYEQYF. The CDR3 region has the DNA TGTGCCAGCTCAACGGGACAGGGAAGCTACGAGCAGTACTTC.

This clone was recorded a few times. The J gene is TRBJ2-2, the V gene TRBV6-5; D is unclear. This CDR3 has 15 amino acids. Germline values: CDR1 MNHEY, CDR2 SVGAGI. The V and J ends lost 2 bases and 8 bases respectively, with 15 bases between them. The CDR3 here is CASSYGRSWPGELFF. CDR3 in DNA: TGTGCCAGCAGTTACGGCAGGTCCTGGCCGGGGGAGCTGTTTTTT.

The chain is built from TRBV28 and TRBJ2-2; no definite D call. Trimming took 5 bases from V and 3 from J, leaving 7 bases between them. There are 13 residues in the CDR3. Looked up from germline, CDR1 is MDHEN and CDR2 is SYDVKM. CDR3 region: CASSHKYTGELFF. CDR3 nucleotides: TGTGCCAGCAGTCACAAGTACACCGGGGAGCTGTTTTTT.